The entry that follows covers one TCR beta chain sequence. Profiling relied on immunoSEQ multiplex PCR, and the TCRdb table lists in-frame clones only, not all of them. The sample shows 350,000 to 400,000 clones, 86% of them seen only once. V lost 7 bases to trimming and J lost 3 bases, with 10 bases between them. CDR3 length: 13 amino acids. CDR1 KGHDR and CDR2 SFDVKD come from the germline V gene. This record comes from a study of blood T cell repertoires in COVID-19. Study overall: PBMCs, B-cell-depleted T cells, or T cells provided the cDNA or gDNA that made up the material.

Source material: peripheral blood. The chain recombines TRBV24-1 with TRBJ2-3; the D gene is possibly TRBD2 (6 bases). The sequence came from a woman aged 55-70 years with COVID-19, enrolled during active disease. The CDR3 nucleotides are TGTGCCACCAGCCTCGGGGGAACAGATACGCAGTATTTT. Translated, it gives CATSLGGTDTQYF.